This TCR beta chain came from a study of post-analysis software for immune sequencing data. About the study: Relapsing-remitting, secondary progressive and progressive-relapsing multiple sclerosis were all included among the disease courses. Study-level points and caveats: Relative to controls, patients with multiple sclerosis showed significantly lower normalized Chao1 diversity. Patients showed TRBV5-6, TRBV5-1 and TRBV20-1 among five TRBV segments more frequent than in controls.

The authors incorporated unique molecular identifiers into the TCR beta cDNA libraries. TCRdb itself ran the PCR reads through MiXCR, one entry per CDR3 protein. Of 600,000 to 700,000 distinct CDR3 sequences detected, roughly three fifths appear once; the ten largest clones hold 11%. About this clonotype: The antigen is not known.

There are 17 residues in the CDR3. Germline V gene data show CDR1 as LGHNA and CDR2 as YSLEER. V was trimmed by 0 bases and J by 1 base, leaving 15 bases between them. The specimen was blood. This chain joins TRBV4-3 and TRBJ2-5; D possibly corresponds to TRBD2 (7 bases). The TCR comes from a girl aged 2 to 9 with multiple sclerosis. In DNA, the CDR3 is TGCGCCAGCAGCCAAGATCGAAAACGGGGGGCCCAAGAGACCCAGTACTTC. Its protein is CASSQDRKRGAQETQYF.